The next 3 T cell receptor beta chains were all read from a single sample in a study of neurological immune-mediated disorders (dated by TCRdb to between 2017 and 2020). The library was prepared using 5' RACE. The sequencer was an Illumina HiSeq 2500. TCRdb ran its own pipeline on the public reads, namely fastp trimming at Q25 and MiXCR clone calling, and kept in-frame beta chains. Duplicate CDR3 protein sequences are folded into a single record with the most common DNA and genes. The sample includes 55,000 to 60,000 distinct CDR3 sequences, with approximately 4% observed a single time. Around 3.1% of the sample is held by the ten biggest clonotypes. The sequenced sample consisted of PBMCs. These receptor sequences come from a woman aged 25 to 39 with multiple sclerosis.

With regard to this clonotype: One junction end does not reproduce the germline sequence, and a read error may be involved. This chain links TRBV5-1 with TRBJ1-2; D gene unclear. The CDR3 spans 14 residues. Germline V gives CDR1 SGHRS, CDR2 YFSETQ. The CDR3 loop is CASSFPARGYVYTF. The CDR3 nucleotides read TGCGCCAGCAGCTTCCCTGCACGTGGCTATGTCTACACCTTC.

The CDR3 region is CSARAIGLARIQYF. CDR3 coding DNA: TGCAGTGCTAGAGCTATAGGACTAGCGAGAATTCAGTACTTC. This chain connects TRBV20-1 to TRBJ2-4; TRBD2 matches 9 bases. The germline V gene encodes CDR1 DFQATT and CDR2 SNEGSKA (reference sequence). The CDR3 consists of 14 residues. Losses at the gene ends were 1 base for V and 10 bases for J; bases not matched to a gene: 8.

This clonotype was counted many times. The chain couples TRBV18 to TRBJ2-5; 11 positions match TRBD2. Germline V gives CDR1 KGHSH, CDR2 LQKENI. The V gene end was trimmed by 6 bases and the J gene end by 4 bases; junction bases not matched to a gene: 7. This CDR3 has 15 residues. The CDR3 sequence: CASSRTSGSRETQYF. DNA of the CDR3: TGTGCCAGCTCGCGTACTAGCGGGAGTCGAGAGACCCAGTACTTC.